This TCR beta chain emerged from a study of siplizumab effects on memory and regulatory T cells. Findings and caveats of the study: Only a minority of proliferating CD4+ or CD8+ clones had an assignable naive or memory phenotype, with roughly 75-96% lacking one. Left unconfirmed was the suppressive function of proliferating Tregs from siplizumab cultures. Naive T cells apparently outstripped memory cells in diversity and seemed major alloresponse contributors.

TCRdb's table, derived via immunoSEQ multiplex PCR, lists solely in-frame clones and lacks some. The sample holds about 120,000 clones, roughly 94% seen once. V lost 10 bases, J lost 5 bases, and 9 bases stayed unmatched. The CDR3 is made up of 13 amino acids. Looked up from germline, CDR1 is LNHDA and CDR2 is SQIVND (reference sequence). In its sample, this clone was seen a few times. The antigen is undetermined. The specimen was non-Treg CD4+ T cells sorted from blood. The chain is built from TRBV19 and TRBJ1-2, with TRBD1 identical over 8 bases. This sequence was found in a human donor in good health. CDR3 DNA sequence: TGTGCCACCCGCCGGGACAGGCCGTATGGCTACACCTTC. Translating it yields CATRRDRPYGYTF.